This is a list of T cell receptor beta chains from one sample in a study of tumor-infiltrating lymphocytes in primary liver carcinoma. TCRdb re-analysed the multiplex PCR reads in MiXCR, keeping a single row per CDR3 protein. The table has 60,000 to 90,000 distinct CDR3 sequences, roughly two thirds seen once. The material sequenced was liver tumor tissue from sampling region 4. The receptors stem from a middle-aged man with primary liver carcinoma and hepatitis B virus infection. The CDR3 runs from the conserved cysteine through the conserved F or W. A D gene is named only where the DNA matches it firmly. The size field is filled for only some rows; it gives once, few, many or a size class.

TRBJ2-7	TRBD1	TRBV7-9	many	CASSFTGGAIYEQYF	TGTGCCAGCAGCTTTACAGGGGGCGCAATCTACGAGCAGTACTTC
TRBJ1-5	TRBD1	TRBV6-5	NA	CASSSSTGFGQPQHF	TGTGCCAGCAGTTCCTCGACAGGGTTTGGTCAGCCCCAGCATTTT
TRBJ2-2	TRBD1	TRBV24-1	many	CATSWRQGPTGELFF	TGTGCCACCAGTTGGAGACAGGGGCCCACCGGGGAGCTGTTTTTT
TRBJ1-5	NA	TRBV7-9	few	CANSPSNQPQHF	TGTGCCAACAGCCCTTCCAATCAGCCCCAGCATTTT
TRBJ2-5	TRBD1	TRBV7-9	many	CASSPQGAGETQYF	TGTGCCAGCAGCCCACAGGGGGCAGGAGAGACCCAGTACTTC
TRBJ2-5	NA	TRBV9	NA	CASSPAGTKGETQYF	TGTGCCAGCAGCCCCGCCGGGACAAAGGGGGAGACCCAGTACTTC
TRBJ2-1	NA	TRBV30	NA	CAFGRGGQDYNEQFF	TGTGCCTTCGGCAGGGGGGGACAAGACTACAATGAGCAGTTCTTC
TRBJ1-5	NA	TRBV6-1	NA	CASSVEAGVEAQHF	TGTGCCAGCAGTGTGGAGGCTGGTGTTGAAGCCCAGCATTTC
TRBJ2-1	TRBD2	TRBV18	once	CASSLMGSGLAGVEQFF	TGTGCCAGCTCACTCATGGGTAGTGGGTTAGCGGGAGTCGAGCAGTTCTTC
TRBJ2-7	TRBD1	TRBV28	NA	CANSFPHRGEQYF	TGTGCCAACAGTTTTCCTCACAGGGGTGAGCAGTACTTC
TRBJ2-1	TRBD2	TRBV10-2	NA	CASSQLAGNSYNVQFF	TGCGCCAGCAGTCAACTAGCGGGGAACTCCTACAATGTGCAGTTCTTC
TRBJ2-4	TRBD1	TRBV19	NA	CASSSTGIVNIQYF	TGTGCCAGTAGCTCGACAGGGATCGTTAACATTCAGTACTTC
TRBJ2-3	TRBD2	TRBV4-2	NA	CASSQGTSGFGIGTQYF	TGTGCCAGCAGCCAAGGGACTAGCGGGTTCGGCATAGGTACGCAGTATTTT
TRBJ2-5	TRBD1	TRBV4-2	NA	CASNQTDRVAEAQYF	TGTGCCAGCAACCAAACGGACAGGGTGGCCGAGGCCCAGTACTTC
TRBJ2-1	NA	TRBV12-3/TRBV12-4	NA	CGTQGGLSYNEQFF	TGTGGCACCCAGGGCGGCCTCTCCTACAATGAGCAGTTCTTC
TRBJ2-3	TRBD2	TRBV5-6	NA	CASSSILWTPRSGRSRDTDTQYF	TGTGCCAGCAGCTCCATCCTCTGGACACCTCGCAGCGGGAGGAGTAGGGACACAGATACGCAGTATTTT
TRBJ2-5	NA	TRBV6-2/TRBV6-3	many	CASSHEETQYF	TGTGCCAGCAGCCACGAAGAGACCCAGTACTTC
TRBJ2-1	NA	TRBV20-1	few	CSAVDGAGRNNEQFF	TGCAGTGCTGTGGATGGGGCAGGGAGGAATAATGAGCAGTTCTTC
TRBJ2-2	NA	TRBV4-1	NA	CASSQDSEARELSF	TGCGCCAGCAGCCAAGATAGTGAGGCCAGGGAGCTGTCTTTT
TRBJ2-3	NA	TRBV12-3/TRBV12-4	NA	CASSPLVNTDTQYF	TGTGCTAGCAGCCCCCTCGTAAACACAGATACGCAGTATTTT
TRBJ2-7	NA	TRBV29-1	NA	CSSRLNSGERYF	TGCAGCTCGCGGCTGAATTCGGGTGAGCGGTACTTC
TRBJ2-3	NA	TRBV28	NA	CTSQQVPITDTQYF	TGTACCAGCCAGCAAGTCCCCATCACAGATACGCAGTATTTT